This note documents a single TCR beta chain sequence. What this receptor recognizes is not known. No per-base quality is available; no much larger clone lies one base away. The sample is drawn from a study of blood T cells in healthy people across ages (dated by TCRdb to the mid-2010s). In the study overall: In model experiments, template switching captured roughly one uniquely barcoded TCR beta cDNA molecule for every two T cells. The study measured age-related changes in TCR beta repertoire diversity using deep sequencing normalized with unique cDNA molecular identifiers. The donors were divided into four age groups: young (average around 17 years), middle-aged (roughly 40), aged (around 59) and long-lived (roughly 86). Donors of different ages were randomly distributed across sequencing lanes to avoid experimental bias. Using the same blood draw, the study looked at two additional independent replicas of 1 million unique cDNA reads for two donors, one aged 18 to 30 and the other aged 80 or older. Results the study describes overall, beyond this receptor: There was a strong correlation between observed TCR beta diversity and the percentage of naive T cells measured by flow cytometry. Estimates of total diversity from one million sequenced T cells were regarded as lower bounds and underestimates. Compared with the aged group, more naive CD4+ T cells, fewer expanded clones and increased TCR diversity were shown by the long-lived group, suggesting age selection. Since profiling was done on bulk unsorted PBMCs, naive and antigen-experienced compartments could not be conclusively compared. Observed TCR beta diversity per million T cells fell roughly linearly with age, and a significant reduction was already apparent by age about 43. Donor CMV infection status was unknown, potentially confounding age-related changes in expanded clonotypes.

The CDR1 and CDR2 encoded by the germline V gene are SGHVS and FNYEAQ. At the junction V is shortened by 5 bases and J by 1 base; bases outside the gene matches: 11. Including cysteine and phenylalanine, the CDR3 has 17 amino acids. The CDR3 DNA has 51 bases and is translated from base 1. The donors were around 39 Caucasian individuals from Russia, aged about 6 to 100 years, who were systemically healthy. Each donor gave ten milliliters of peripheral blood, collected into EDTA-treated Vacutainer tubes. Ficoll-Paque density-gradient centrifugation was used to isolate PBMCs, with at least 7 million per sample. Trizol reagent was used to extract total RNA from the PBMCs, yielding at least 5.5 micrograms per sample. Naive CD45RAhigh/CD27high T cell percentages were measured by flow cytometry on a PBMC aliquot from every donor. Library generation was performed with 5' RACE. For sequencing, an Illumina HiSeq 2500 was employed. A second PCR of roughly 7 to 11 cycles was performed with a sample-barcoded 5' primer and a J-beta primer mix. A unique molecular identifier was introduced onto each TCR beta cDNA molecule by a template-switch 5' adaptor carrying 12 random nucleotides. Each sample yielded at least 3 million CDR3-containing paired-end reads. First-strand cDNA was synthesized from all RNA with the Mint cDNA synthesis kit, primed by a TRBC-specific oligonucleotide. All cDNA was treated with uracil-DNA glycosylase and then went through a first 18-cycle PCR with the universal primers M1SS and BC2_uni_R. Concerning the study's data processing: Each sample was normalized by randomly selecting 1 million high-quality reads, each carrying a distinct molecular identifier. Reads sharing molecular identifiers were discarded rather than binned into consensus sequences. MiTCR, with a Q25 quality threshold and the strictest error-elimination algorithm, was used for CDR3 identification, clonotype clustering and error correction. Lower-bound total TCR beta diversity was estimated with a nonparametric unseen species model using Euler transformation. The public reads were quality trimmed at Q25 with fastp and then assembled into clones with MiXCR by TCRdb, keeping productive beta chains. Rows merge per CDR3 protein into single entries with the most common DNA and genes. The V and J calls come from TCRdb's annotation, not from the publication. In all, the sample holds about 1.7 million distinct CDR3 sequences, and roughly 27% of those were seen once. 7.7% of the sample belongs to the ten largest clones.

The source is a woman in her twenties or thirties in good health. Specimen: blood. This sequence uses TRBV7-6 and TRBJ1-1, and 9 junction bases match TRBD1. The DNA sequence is TGTGCCAGCAGCCCGGAACAGGGGGCGAGGGCGAACACTGAAGCTTTCTTT. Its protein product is CASSPEQGARANTEAFF.